This TCR beta chain was captured by sequencing in a study of early T cells in non-severe SARS-CoV-2 infection. CDR3 length equals 17 residues. J gave up 0 bases and V 4 bases, and 7 bases lay outside the gene matches. From germline, CDR1 is SGHAT and CDR2 FQNNGV. TCRdb independently ran MiXCR on the 5' RACE reads; one entry per CDR3 protein. Of around 30,000 distinct CDR3 sequences listed, roughly 5.8% are singletons. The chain joins TRBV11-2 to TRBJ2-1; 9 bases are a match to TRBD1. The material sequenced was whole blood. This sequence originates from an adult who was a healthcare worker with PCR-confirmed SARS-CoV-2 infection or an uninfected control (not recorded which). In DNA form, the CDR3 reads TGTGCCAGCAGCTCGAGGGGGACAGGGAGCTCCTACAATGAGCAGTTCTTC. Residues: CASSSRGTGSSYNEQFF. Complete variable domain (other parts from reference TRBV11-2 and TRBJ2-1): EAGVAQSPRYKIIEKRQSVAFWCNPISGHATLYWYQQILGQGPKLLIQFQNNGVVDDSQLPKDRFSAERLKGVDSTLKIQPAKLEDSAVYLCASSSRGTGSSYNEQFFGPGTRLTVL.